The present T cell receptor (beta chain) was sequenced within a study of cytomegalovirus exposure and HLA in healthy donors (dated by TCRdb to about 2017). For the study in its entirety: An earlier analysis of roughly 570 of the donors reported approximately 300 Gb of sequence data and 95 million to 140 million unique TCR beta sequences obtained from roughly 180 million T cells. An early release covering 550 to 650 HLA-typed donors comprised approximately 300 gigabases of sequencing data and 85 million to 100 million unique TCR sequences. Among the roughly 430 genotyped donors, approximately 82% belonged to the genetic ancestry cluster associated with self-reported Caucasian donors. The study aimed to test whether signatures of past pathogen exposure could be identified by cataloging public T cell receptors. The study profiled the T cell repertoires of 550 to 700 subjects by immunosequencing and related them to cytomegalovirus serostatus. In addition to the first cohort of approximately 650 subjects, a separate validation cohort of approximately 130 different subjects was used. The study combined high-throughput TCR immunosequencing, statistical association of individual TCRs with disease status, and machine learning to predict cytomegalovirus infection status. In a later analysis, previously published TCR beta repertoires from about 670 donors were re-analyzed and high-resolution HLA genotyping was added so that TCR occurrence patterns could be studied. The later analysis used no new phenotypic data to find candidate immune exposures, relying instead on TCR beta sequences and their occurrence across donors. In an earlier analysis of 587 of the donors, high-throughput TCR beta sequencing was used to judge whether each TCR beta V gene segment behaved as functional or pseudogenic. Donor age, sex, ethnicity and CMV serostatus were compiled alongside the repertoire data. Genome-wide SNP genotypes for about 65% of the roughly 670 donors were used in a later genetic analysis, which treated that subset as a discovery cohort. Every discovery cohort repertoire had been produced on one sequencing platform. Both class I and class II loci were covered by HLA typing, at four-digit resolution. The number of typed donors differed by locus: about 629-630 for A, B, C, DRB1 and DQB1; 522 for DQA1; 606 for DPA1; and 450 to 480 for DPB1. Several DR-DQ haplotypes were handled as single units for association and clustering because linkage in the cohort was strong. Among about 400 genotyped donors of the cohort, an average of around 250,000 unique TCR beta nucleotide sequences was sequenced per donor, of which 15% to 20% were non-productive. The research as a whole found: Most CMV-associated TCR beta chains appeared to be HLA-restricted in a later analysis, and the HLA associations seemed to be driven largely by CMV exposure. In vitro tests confirmed that three of the cytomegalovirus-associated TCR beta chains recognize cytomegalovirus antigens. According to a later analysis, parvovirus B19, influenza, CMV and Epstein-Barr virus appeared linked to several top co-occurrence clusters. A later genetic analysis reported fewer N-insertions in productive TCRs among donors in an Asian-associated ancestry cluster than the roughly 700-donor mean. The study gave a list of 150 to 200 TCR beta chains associated with cytomegalovirus. In a later analysis, TCR association rates were found to vary across HLA loci, with the most associated TCRs seen for DRB1 alleles and the fewest for HLA-C alleles. In a later analysis, 16,951 TCR beta sequences were associated with specific HLA alleles at a false discovery rate of 0.05. Sequencing depth was assumed to be roughly uniform across donors in the presence/absence analyses, though that assumption may not hold. Because counts were too low, approximately 18 rarely observed V segments, including chromosome 9 orphons, were excluded from the earlier analysis of 587 of the donors. Immune exposure information for the cohort was limited to CMV serostatus. A further reported finding was that TCR beta sequences accurately predicted the HLA-A and HLA-B alleles for most subjects in the first cohort. When HLA alleles, especially DR and DQ, strongly co-occurred, TCR associations were difficult to assign to individual alleles. The authors suggested that the approach could potentially be generalized to other disease states and immunological phenotypes. A group of highly shared sequence variants was considered likely to be a technical artifact of the sequencing pipeline. Because some donors lacked HLA typing at each locus, the association tests relied only on the typed subset. Most TCR sequences were observed very rarely across donors, whereas some public TCRs were present in many individuals. In a later genetic analysis, a missense DCLRE1C variant was associated with V-gene and J-gene trimming of TCR beta chains, and the association was replicated in an independent cohort. Broadly in line with IMGT annotations, most TCR beta V segments showed up in productive rearrangements about 87% or about 30% of the time in an earlier analysis of some 590 of the donors. Linkage disequilibrium might explain the correlated functional status among segregating V segments, but an unknown experimental factor could not be excluded. A later analysis found that HLA-associated TCR beta chains were more clonally expanded and had lower generation probabilities than equally common non-associated chains. Some IMGT-functional V segments, including TRBV6-2 and TRBV6-3, could not be distinguished by the 87-base-pair reads and were therefore excluded. The cohort was sequenced for TCR beta chains only, and without alpha or paired-chain data the features that could be detected were limited. The classifier was reported to diagnose cytomegalovirus status with high specificity and sensitivity in both the original and validation cohorts.

In total, about 650 healthy bone marrow donors made up the cohort. All cohort members were sampled while nominally healthy, although unrecorded immune exposures were likely present. The donor tested CMV seronegative and was one of the 352 seronegative cohort members. A peripheral blood sample was collected from each donor, and TCR beta sequencing was performed on peripheral blood mononuclear cells. The Qiagen DNeasy Blood Extraction Kit was used to extract genomic DNA from the blood cell samples. The library came from the immunoSEQ multiplex PCR assay. For the multiplex PCR, a mixture combining 60 forward primers for TCR Vbeta segments and 13 reverse primers for TCR Jbeta segments was used. A multiplex PCR assay on genomic DNA amplified the CDR3 region of rearranged TCR beta genes. Amplified TCR beta libraries were sequenced as 87-base-pair reads on the Illumina HiSeq System. Turning to the authors' computational methods: A later analysis counted tens of millions of unique TCR beta chains across the 666 repertoires, and 9.5 million to 11 million of these chains were shared by at least two donors. A nearest-neighbor algorithm error-corrected the raw reads and collapsed the reads into unique sequences, merging closely related sequences to remove PCR and sequencing errors. V, D and J gene segments were assigned by aligning CDR3 sequences to IMGT reference sequences. For a sequence to be retained, at least a six-nucleotide match to both a V gene segment and a J gene segment was required. Rearrangements were called productive when the CDR3 lacked stop codons and stayed in frame with V and J; all others were non-productive. Following IMGT convention, CDR3 was defined as the stretch from the second conserved V-encoded cysteine up to the conserved J-encoded phenylalanine. Sequences without an unambiguous match to a single V gene segment were excluded from the earlier analysis of approximately 560 of the donors. In an earlier analysis of approximately 550 of the donors, V segments were called functional above 56.7% productive rearrangements and were called segregating when the between-donor standard deviation exceeded 5%. A statistical classification framework was built to diagnose cytomegalovirus status from the catalog of TCR beta chain sequences. In a later analysis, V and J genes were assigned by comparing TCR nucleotide sequences against IMGT/GENE-DB human TR gene sequences. In a later analysis, CDR3 sequences and most-parsimonious VDJ recombination scenarios were assigned using the TCRdist pipeline. In a later analysis, every TCR beta chain was defined by the combination of its CDR3 amino acid sequence and its V-gene family, and reads without a unique V-gene family were dropped. As a way to deal with suspected cross-contamination and a sequencing artifact, a later analysis dropped roughly 620 nucleotide sequences that were highly shared and had low generation probability. In a later analysis, a clonal expansion index for each public chain was calculated from normalized within-repertoire ranks of inferred template counts. Generation probabilities in a later analysis came from a VDJ recombination model fitted to out-of-frame rearrangements, and those results were checked against IGoR. Hypergeometric tests were used in a later analysis to score TCR-TCR, TCR-HLA and TCR-CMV co-occurrence, with a repertoire-size bias correction applied to the TCR pairs. In a later analysis, false discovery rates were estimated by permuting HLA or CMV assignments 20 times. In a later analysis, co-occurring TCRs were grouped using DBSCAN, and TCRdist sequence similarity was added for clustering within HLA-allele-positive subsets. Co-occurrence clustering excluded repertoires with fewer than 30,000 or more than 120,000 public chains, plus five with anomalous nucleotide sharing. The source is immuneACCESS, and TCRdb retained only in-frame sequences with V and J called. Part of the clones is not carried over; for the studies checked, unresolved V genes explain less than half of this, and the remainder is unexplained. That table is the source of V, J and clone size, and D and trimming were worked out from the DNA. The sample table holds roughly 150,000 clones, of which around 73% were seen once. The ten largest clonotypes hold around 1.6% of the sample.

As to this clone: Its cognate antigen has yet to be identified. Qualities for individual bases were not recorded, and no much larger clone is one base off.

From the cysteine up to the valine, the CDR3 has a length of 16 residues. Only the CDR3 region is kept as DNA, spanning 48 bases read in frame from base 1. Unmatched junction bases come to 9, with V trimmed by 4 bases and J by 0 bases. Looking up the germline V gene yields CDR1 MNHNS and CDR2 SASEGT. The sequence is built from TRBV6-1 and TRBJ2-7, with 7 bases in between that match TRBD1. The sample was PBMCs. This sequence was found in a woman younger than 35 in good health and CMV-seronegative. The DNA sequence is as follows: TGTGCCAGCAGTGGAACACAGGGGCCAAGCTCCTACGAGCAGTACGTC. Translated, it reads CASSGTQGPSSYEQYV.